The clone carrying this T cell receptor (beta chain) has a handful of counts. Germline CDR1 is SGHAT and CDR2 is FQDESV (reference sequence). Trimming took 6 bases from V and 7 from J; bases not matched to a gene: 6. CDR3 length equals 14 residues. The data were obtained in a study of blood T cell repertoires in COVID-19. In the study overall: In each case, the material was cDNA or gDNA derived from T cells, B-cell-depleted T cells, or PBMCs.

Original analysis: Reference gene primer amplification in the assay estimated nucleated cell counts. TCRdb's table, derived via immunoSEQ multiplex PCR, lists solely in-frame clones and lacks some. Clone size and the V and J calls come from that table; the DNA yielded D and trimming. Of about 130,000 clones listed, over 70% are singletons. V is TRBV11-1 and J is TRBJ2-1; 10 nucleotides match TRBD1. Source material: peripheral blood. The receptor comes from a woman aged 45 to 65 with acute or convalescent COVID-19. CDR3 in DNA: TGTGCCAGCAGGCTGGGACAGGGGAGGAATGAGCAGTTCTTC. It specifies CASRLGQGRNEQFF.